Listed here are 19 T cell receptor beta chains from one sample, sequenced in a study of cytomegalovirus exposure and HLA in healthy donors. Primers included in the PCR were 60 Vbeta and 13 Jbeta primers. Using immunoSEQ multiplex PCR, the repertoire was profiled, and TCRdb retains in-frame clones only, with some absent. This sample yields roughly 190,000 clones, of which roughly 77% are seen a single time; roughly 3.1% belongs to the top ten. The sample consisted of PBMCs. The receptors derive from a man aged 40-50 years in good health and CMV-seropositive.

CDR3 sequence (DNA): TGTGCCAGCAGCTCGGGAACAGGGTTTAGAGTCGGGGAGCTGTTTTTT. Amino acids: CASSSGTGFRVGELFF. The rearrangement uses TRBV5-4 and TRBJ2-2, with a possible D match to TRBD1 (6 bases). The CDR3 spans 16 residues. V shed 3 bases and J shed 7 bases, with 19 bases lying between them. Germline V gene data show CDR1 as SGHNT and CDR2 as YYREEE (reference sequence).

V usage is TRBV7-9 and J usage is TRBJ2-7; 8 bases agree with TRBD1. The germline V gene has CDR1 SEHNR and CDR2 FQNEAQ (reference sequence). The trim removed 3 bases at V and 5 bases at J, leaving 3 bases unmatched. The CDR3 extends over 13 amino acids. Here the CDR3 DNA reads TGTGCCAGCAGCTTGACAGGGGAGAACGAGCAGTACTTC. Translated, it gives CASSLTGENEQYF. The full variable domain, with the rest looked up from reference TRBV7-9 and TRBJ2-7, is DTGVSQNPRHKITKRGQNVTFRCDPISEHNRLYWYRQTLGQGPEFLTYFQNEAQLEKSRLLSDRFSAERPKGSFSTLEIQRTEQGDSAMYLCASSLTGENEQYFGPGTRLTVT.

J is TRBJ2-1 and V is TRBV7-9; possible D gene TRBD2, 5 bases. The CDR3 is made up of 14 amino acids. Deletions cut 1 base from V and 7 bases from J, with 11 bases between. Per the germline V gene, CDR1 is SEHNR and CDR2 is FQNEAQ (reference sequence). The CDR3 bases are TGTGCCAGCAGCTTAGACGGGGAGTTGAATGAGCAGTTCTTC. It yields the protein CASSLDGELNEQFF. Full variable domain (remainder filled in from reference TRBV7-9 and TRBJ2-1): DTGVSQNPRHKITKRGQNVTFRCDPISEHNRLYWYRQTLGQGPEFLTYFQNEAQLEKSRLLSDRFSAERPKGSFSTLEIQRTEQGDSAMYLCASSLDGELNEQFFGPGTRLTVL.

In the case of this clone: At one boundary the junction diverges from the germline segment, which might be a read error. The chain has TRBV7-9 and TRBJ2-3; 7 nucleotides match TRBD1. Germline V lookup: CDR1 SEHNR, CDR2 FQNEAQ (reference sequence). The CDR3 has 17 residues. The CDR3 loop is CSSSPQGTLRGTDTQYF. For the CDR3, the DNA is TGTTCCAGCAGCCCACAGGGGACACTACGGGGCACAGATACGCAGTATTTT.

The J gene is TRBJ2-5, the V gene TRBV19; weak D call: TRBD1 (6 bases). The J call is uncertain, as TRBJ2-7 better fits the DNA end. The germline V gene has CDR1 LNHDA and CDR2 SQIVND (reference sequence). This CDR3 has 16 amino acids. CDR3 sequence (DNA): TGTGCCAGTAGTATAGGCGCCGGGACAAGGGACTACGAGCAGTACTTC. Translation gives CASSIGAGTRDYEQYF.

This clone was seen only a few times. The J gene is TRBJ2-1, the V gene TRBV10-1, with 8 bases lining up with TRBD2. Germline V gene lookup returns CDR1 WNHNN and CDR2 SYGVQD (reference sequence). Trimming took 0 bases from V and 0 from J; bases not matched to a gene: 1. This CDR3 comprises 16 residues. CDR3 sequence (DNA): TGCGCCAGCAGTGAGTCGAGCGGGAGCTCCTACAATGAGCAGTTCTTC. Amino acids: CASSESSGSSYNEQFF.

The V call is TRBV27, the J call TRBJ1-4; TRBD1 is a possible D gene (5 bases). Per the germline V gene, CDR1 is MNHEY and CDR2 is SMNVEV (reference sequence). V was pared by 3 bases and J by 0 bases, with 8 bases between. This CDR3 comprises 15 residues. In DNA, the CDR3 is TGTGCCAGCAGTTTGTGGGGGGCAACTAATGAAAAACTGTTTTTT. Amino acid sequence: CASSLWGATNEKLFF.

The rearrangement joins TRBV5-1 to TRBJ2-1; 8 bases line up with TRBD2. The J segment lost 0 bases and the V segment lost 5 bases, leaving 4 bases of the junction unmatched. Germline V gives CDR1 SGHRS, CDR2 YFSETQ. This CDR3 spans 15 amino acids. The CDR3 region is CASRQSGSSYNEQFF. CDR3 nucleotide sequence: TGCGCCAGCAGGCAAAGCGGGAGCTCCTACAATGAGCAGTTCTTC. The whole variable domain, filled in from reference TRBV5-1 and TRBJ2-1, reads KAGVTQTPRYLIKTRGQQVTLSCSPISGHRSVSWYQQTPGQGLQFLFEYFSETQRNKGNFPGRFSGRQFSNSRSEMNVSTLELGDSALYLCASRQSGSSYNEQFFGPGTRLTVL.

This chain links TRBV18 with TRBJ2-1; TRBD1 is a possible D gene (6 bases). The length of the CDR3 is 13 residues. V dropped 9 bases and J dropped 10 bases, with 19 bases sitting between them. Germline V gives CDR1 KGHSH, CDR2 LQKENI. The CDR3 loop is CASDFGQSKEQFF. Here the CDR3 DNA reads TGTGCCAGTGACTTTGGACAGAGTAAGGAGCAGTTCTTC. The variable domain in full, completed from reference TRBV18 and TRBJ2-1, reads NAGVMQNPRHLVRRRGQEARLRCSPMKGHSHVYWYRQLPEEGLKFMVYLQKENIIDESGMPKERFSAEFPKEGPSILRIQQVVRGDSAAYFCASDFGQSKEQFFGPGTRLTVL.

CDR3 sequence: CASRAGWETQYF. In nucleotides, the CDR3 is TGTGCCAGCAGGGCGGGATGGGAGACCCAGTACTTC. This chain connects TRBV2 to TRBJ2-5; D is possibly TRBD2 (6 bases). Germline V lookup: CDR1 SNHLY, CDR2 FYNNEI. V lost 6 bases and J lost 5, with 10 bases in between. The CDR3 contains 12 residues.

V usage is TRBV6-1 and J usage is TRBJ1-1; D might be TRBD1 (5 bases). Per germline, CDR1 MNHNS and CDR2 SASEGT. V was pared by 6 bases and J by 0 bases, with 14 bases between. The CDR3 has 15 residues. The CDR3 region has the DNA TGTGCCAGCAGCTCCTCCCGACAGCTGAACACTGAAGCTTTCTTT. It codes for CASSSSRQLNTEAFF.

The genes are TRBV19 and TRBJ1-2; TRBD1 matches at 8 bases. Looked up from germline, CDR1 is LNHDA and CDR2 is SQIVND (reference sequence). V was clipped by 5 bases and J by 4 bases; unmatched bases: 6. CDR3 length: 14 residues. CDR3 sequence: CASSPGQEPYGYTF. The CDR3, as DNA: TGTGCCAGTAGTCCGGGACAGGAACCCTATGGCTACACCTTC.

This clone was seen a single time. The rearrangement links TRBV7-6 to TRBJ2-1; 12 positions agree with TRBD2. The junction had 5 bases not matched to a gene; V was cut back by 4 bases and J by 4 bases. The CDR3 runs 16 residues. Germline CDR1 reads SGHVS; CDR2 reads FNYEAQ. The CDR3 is CASSSKLAGGYNEQFF. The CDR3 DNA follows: TGTGCCAGCAGCTCAAAGCTAGCGGGAGGGTACAATGAGCAGTTCTTC.

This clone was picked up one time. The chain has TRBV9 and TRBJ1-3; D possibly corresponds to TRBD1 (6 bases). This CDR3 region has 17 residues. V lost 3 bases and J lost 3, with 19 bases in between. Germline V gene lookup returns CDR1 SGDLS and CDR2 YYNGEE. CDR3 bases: TGTGCCAGCAGCGGACCGGACAGAACCTCAGATGGAAACACCATATATTTT. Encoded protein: CASSGPDRTSDGNTIYF.

The CDR3 protein is CASSEGGSSGNTIYF. DNA for the CDR3: TGTGCCAGCAGTGAAGGCGGGAGCTCTGGAAACACCATATATTTT. The chain joins TRBV6-1 to TRBJ1-3; no reliable D call. This CDR3 is built from 15 residues. Germline assignment: CDR1 MNHNS and CDR2 SASEGT. Trimming stripped 1 base from V and 0 bases from J, with 7 bases between.

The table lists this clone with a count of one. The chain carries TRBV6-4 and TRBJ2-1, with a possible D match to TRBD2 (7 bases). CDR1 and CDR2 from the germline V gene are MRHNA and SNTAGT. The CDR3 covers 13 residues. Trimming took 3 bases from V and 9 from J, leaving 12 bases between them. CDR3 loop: CASSEMGGREQFF. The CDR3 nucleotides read TGTGCCAGCAGTGAGATGGGGGGGCGTGAGCAGTTCTTC.

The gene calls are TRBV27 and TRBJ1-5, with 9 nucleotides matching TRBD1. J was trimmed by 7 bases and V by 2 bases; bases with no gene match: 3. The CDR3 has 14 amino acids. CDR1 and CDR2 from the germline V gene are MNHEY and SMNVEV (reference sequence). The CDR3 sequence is CASSLQQGAQPQHF. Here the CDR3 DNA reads TGTGCCAGCAGTTTACAACAGGGGGCCCAGCCCCAGCATTTT.

The CDR3 region is CASSLGHGRETQYF. The CDR3 DNA reads TGCGCCAGCAGCTTGGGGCACGGGAGGGAGACCCAGTACTTC. The chain employs TRBV5-1 and TRBJ2-5; 7 nucleotides match TRBD2. Germline CDR1 reads SGHRS; CDR2 reads YFSETQ. The CDR3 loop spans 14 amino acids. V lost 0 bases to trimming and J lost 5 bases; unmatched junction nucleotides: 4.

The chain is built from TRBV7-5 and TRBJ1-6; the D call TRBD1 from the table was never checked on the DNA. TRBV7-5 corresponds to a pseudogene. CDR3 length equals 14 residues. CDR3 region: CVRSLPMYNSPLHF. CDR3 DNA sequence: TGTGTCAGAAGCTTACCAATGTATAATTCACCCCTCCACTTT.